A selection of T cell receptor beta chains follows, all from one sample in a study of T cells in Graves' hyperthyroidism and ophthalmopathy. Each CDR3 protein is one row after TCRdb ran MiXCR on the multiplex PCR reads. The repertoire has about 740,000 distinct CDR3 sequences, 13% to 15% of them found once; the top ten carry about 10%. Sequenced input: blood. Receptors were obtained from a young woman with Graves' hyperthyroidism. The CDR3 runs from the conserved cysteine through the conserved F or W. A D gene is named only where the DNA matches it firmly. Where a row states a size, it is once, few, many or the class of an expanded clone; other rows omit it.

TGTGCCAGCAGCCATAGGGGTATTAGAGACATTCAGTACTTC,CASSHRGIRDIQYF,.,.,TRBJ2-4,TRBV14
TGTGCCAGCAGCTTTACTCTCGCAGATACGCAGTATTTT,CASSFTLADTQYF,.,many,TRBJ2-3,TRBV11-1
TGTGCCACCAGTGGCCCTCTTAGCAATCAGCCCCAGCATTTT,CATSGPLSNQPQHF,.,many,TRBJ1-5,TRBV24-1
TGTGCCAGCAGCTTAGCGCGGGAGGGCCCGAATGAGCAGTACTTC,CASSLAREGPNEQYF,TRBD2,.,TRBJ2-7,TRBV7-9
TGTGCCAGCAGCGTAGGCTCTGGGGGGCACTACGAGCAGTACTTC,CASSVGSGGHYEQYF,.,many,TRBJ2-7,TRBV9
TGTGCCAGCGACACCCGGACTAGTACTGAGCAGTTCTTC,CASDTRTSTEQFF,TRBD2,.,TRBJ2-1,TRBV12-3/TRBV12-4
TGTGCCAGCAGCCAAGAAAGACTAGCGGGAGAAGAGCAGTACTTC,CASSQERLAGEEQYF,TRBD2,many,TRBJ2-7,TRBV3-1
TGTGCCAGCCTCAACAGGAATTCTAACTATGGCTACACCTTC,CASLNRNSNYGYTF,.,.,TRBJ1-2,TRBV2
TGTGCCAGCAGTATACGCCGTGGGGGCACTGAAGCTTTCTTT,CASSIRRGGTEAFF,.,many,TRBJ1-1,TRBV6-2/TRBV6-3
TGTGCCAGCAGCAAAAGGAGGGGACTAGCGGCTAATGAGCAGTTCTTC,CASSKRRGLAANEQFF,TRBD2,many,TRBJ2-1,TRBV3-1
TGTGCCAGCAGCTTACGTCAGGGAAGGACCTCCTACAATGAGCAGTTCTTC,CASSLRQGRTSYNEQFF,.,many,TRBJ2-1,TRBV7-9
TGTGCCAGCAGACCCGGACTAGCGGGACGGGACACAGATACGCAGTATTTT,CASRPGLAGRDTDTQYF,TRBD2,many,TRBJ2-3,TRBV7-9
TGTGCCTGGAGTGTACGGGACAAGGAAGCCCTCCACTTT,CAWSVRDKEALHF,.,many,TRBJ1-6,TRBV30
TGTGCCAGCAGCTTACAGGCTAGCGGGGGGGGGGGTCGGACGCAGTATTTT,CASSLQASGGGGRTQYF,TRBD2,.,TRBJ2-3,TRBV7-2
TGTGCCAGCTCACCACAAAACAGGGCTGGAGAGACCCAGTACTTC,CASSPQNRAGETQYF,.,many,TRBJ2-5,TRBV18
TGTGCCAGCAGCCATACAGGGGGAATGTACTTC,CASSHTGGMYF,TRBD1,few,TRBJ2-4,TRBV5-6
TGTGCCAGCAGGACATGTGATAGTGGGGCCAAAAACATTCAGTACTTC,CASRTCDSGAKNIQYF,.,many,TRBJ2-4,TRBV6-1
TGCAGCGTCAGCCCGACAGTCGGAAACACCATATATTTT,CSVSPTVGNTIYF,.,.,TRBJ1-3,TRBV29-1
TGTGCCAGCAGGCGTGACCGCGGTTGGGATCAGCCCCAGCATTTT,CASRRDRGWDQPQHF,.,few,TRBJ1-5,TRBV6-1
TGCAGTGCTAGCACGAATGAGCAGTTCTTC,CSASTNEQFF,.,many,TRBJ2-1,TRBV20-1
TGCGCCAGCAGCCAGTACAAGGGCGGGACAGGGGGCCAAAGCACTGAAGCTTTCTTT,CASSQYKGGTGGQSTEAFF,TRBD1,few,TRBJ1-1,TRBV4-3
TGTGCCAGCAGTGGGAGGACAGGCGACGGTGGCTACACCTTC,CASSGRTGDGGYTF,TRBD1,.,TRBJ1-2,TRBV6-1
TGTGCCAGCAGTGCCCCTCAGGGGGCCTATGGCTACACCTTC,CASSAPQGAYGYTF,TRBD1,many,TRBJ1-2,TRBV2
TGTGCCAGCACCTATACTGTGGGGGCCATCCAAGAGACCCAGTACTTC,CASTYTVGAIQETQYF,.,.,TRBJ2-5,TRBV7-9
TGCGCCAGCAGCGCGTTAGCGGGAGGCGGGGCCAACGTCCTGACTTTC,CASSALAGGGANVLTF,TRBD2,.,TRBJ2-6,TRBV5-1
TGTGCCAGCAGCCCGGGACTAGCGGGAGTGGATGAGCAGTTCTTC,CASSPGLAGVDEQFF,TRBD2,.,TRBJ2-1,TRBV7-3
TGTGCCAGCAGCTTAGGCCCCTCTACAGGGTTCTACGAGCAGTACTTC,CASSLGPSTGFYEQYF,.,many,TRBJ2-7,TRBV7-9
TGCAGCCTCCTACCCCGGGGGACTAGTTCCTACAATGAGCAGTTCTTC,CSLLPRGTSSYNEQFF,TRBD2,.,TRBJ2-1,TRBV29-1
TGTGCCATCAGTTCCGGGACACCGTATGGCTACACCTTC,CAISSGTPYGYTF,.,few,TRBJ1-2,TRBV10-3
TGTGCCAGCTCACCATTACTAGCGGGCACCTCCTACGAGCAGTACTTC,CASSPLLAGTSYEQYF,TRBD2,few,TRBJ2-7,TRBV18
TGTGCCAGCAGTCCGTGGGAAATGAACACTGAAGCTTTCTTT,CASSPWEMNTEAFF,.,.,TRBJ1-1,TRBV6-2/TRBV6-3
TGTGCCTGGAGTGTTCGAACAGCAGTCTTAGCCAAAAACATTCAGTACTTC,CAWSVRTAVLAKNIQYF,.,many,TRBJ2-4,TRBV30
TGTGCCAGCTCACCCGATACTATCAATGAGCAGTTCTTC,CASSPDTINEQFF,.,many,TRBJ2-1,TRBV18
TGCAGTGCGCCGCTACGGGCCGCGTATGGCTACACCTTC,CSAPLRAAYGYTF,.,few,TRBJ1-2,TRBV20-1
TGCAGCGTTGTCGGGACAAAGGAGACCCAGTACTTC,CSVVGTKETQYF,.,.,TRBJ2-5,TRBV29-1
TGTGCCAGCAGCTTCTTACCTAGCGGGAGTGCCAAAAACATTCAGTACTTC,CASSFLPSGSAKNIQYF,TRBD2,many,TRBJ2-4,TRBV13
TGTGCCATCACGGACAGGGGCAACACCGGGGAGCTGTTTTTT,CAITDRGNTGELFF,TRBD1,few,TRBJ2-2,TRBV10-3
TGTGCCACCAGTGATTATTACGGGAACGAGCAGTTCTTC,CATSDYYGNEQFF,.,few,TRBJ2-1,TRBV24-1
TGTGCCAGCAGCCAAGGTTTGACTAGCGGGGGATCCTACGAGCAGTACTTC,CASSQGLTSGGSYEQYF,TRBD2,once,TRBJ2-7,TRBV5-5
TGTGCCAGCAGTTACTGGACTAGCGGGAACTACAATGAGCAGTTCTTC,CASSYWTSGNYNEQFF,TRBD2,.,TRBJ2-1,TRBV6-5
TGCAGTGCTAAAGCCGGGACAGGGTTCTACAATGAGCAGTTCTTC,CSAKAGTGFYNEQFF,TRBD1,many,TRBJ2-1,TRBV20-1
TGCAGCGTTCACTTATTGACTAGCGGGGATTCCTACGAGCAGTACTTC,CSVHLLTSGDSYEQYF,TRBD2,few,TRBJ2-7,TRBV29-1
TGTGCCAGCAGCTTTCTGAAAACTCCCGTACATGAGCAGTTCTTC,CASSFLKTPVHEQFF,.,many,TRBJ2-1,TRBV7-2
TGCAGCGTCCTGAGGAAGTTTAACACTGAAGCTTTCTTT,CSVLRKFNTEAFF,.,few,TRBJ1-1,TRBV29-1
TGCGCCAGCAGGCAACCGGGACAAGATTTTGAAAAACTGTTTTTT,CASRQPGQDFEKLFF,.,few,TRBJ1-4,TRBV4-1
TGTGCCAGCAGTTGGAGGGGCCCGAACACTGAAGCTTTCTTT,CASSWRGPNTEAFF,.,many,TRBJ1-1,TRBV28
TGTGCCACCCGACAGACTAACTATGGCTACACCTTC,CATRQTNYGYTF,.,many,TRBJ1-2,TRBV6-1
TGTGCCACCAGTGAGGGGACAGTGGCCGGGGAGCTGTTTTTT,CATSEGTVAGELFF,TRBD1,few,TRBJ2-2,TRBV24-1
TGTGCCAGCAGTTTACAGGACGGGTTCTACGAGCAGTACTTC,CASSLQDGFYEQYF,.,.,TRBJ2-7,TRBV27
TGTGCCAGCAGCGTAGCTGGACAGGGTTCCGGGGAGCTGTTTTTT,CASSVAGQGSGELFF,TRBD1,few,TRBJ2-2,TRBV9